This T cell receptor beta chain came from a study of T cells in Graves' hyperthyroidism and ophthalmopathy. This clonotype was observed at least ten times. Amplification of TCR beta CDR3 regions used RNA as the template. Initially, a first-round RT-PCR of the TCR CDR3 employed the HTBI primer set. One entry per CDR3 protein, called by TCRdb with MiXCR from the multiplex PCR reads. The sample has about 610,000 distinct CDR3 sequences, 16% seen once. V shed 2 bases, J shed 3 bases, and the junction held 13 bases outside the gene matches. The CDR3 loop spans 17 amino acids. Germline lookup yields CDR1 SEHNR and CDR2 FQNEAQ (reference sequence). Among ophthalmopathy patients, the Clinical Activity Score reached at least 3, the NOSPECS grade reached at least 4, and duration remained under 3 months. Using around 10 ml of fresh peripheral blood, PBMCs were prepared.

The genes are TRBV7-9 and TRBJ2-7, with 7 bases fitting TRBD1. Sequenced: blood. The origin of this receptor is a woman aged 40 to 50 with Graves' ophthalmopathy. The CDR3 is CASSLKGADPRNYEQYF. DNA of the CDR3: TGTGCCAGCAGCTTAAAGGGGGCGGATCCGAGGAACTACGAGCAGTACTTC.